This T cell receptor beta chain stems from a study of beta chain features in type 1 diabetes. Worth noting for this clone: Its matching antigen is unknown.

Reverse transcribing all isolated RNA meant expressed TCRB transcripts were sequenced. Using immunoSEQ multiplex PCR, the repertoire was profiled, and TCRdb retains in-frame clones only, with some absent. The sample has hundreds of thousands of clones; 15% are singletons. The study, taken as a whole, reports: Moderate but significant shortening of TCRB CDR3s was recorded in all four CD4+ subsets from Type 1 diabetes patients.

Trimming removed 2 bases from V and 1 base from J; junction bases left unmatched: 5. CDR3 length: 15 amino acids. CDR1 is SGHRS and CDR2 is YFSETQ in the germline V gene. Sequenced sample: naive CD4+ T cells from blood. The chain employs TRBV5-1 and TRBJ1-1; TRBD1 aligns across 7 bases. This TCR came from a man aged 18 to 30 with type 1 diabetes. The CDR3 loop reads CASSLLGQQNTEAFF. As DNA, the CDR3 is TGCGCCAGCAGCTTATTGGGACAGCAGAACACTGAAGCTTTCTTT. Looking up the rest from reference TRBV5-1 and TRBJ1-1 gives the full variable domain: KAGVTQTPRYLIKTRGQQVTLSCSPISGHRSVSWYQQTPGQGLQFLFEYFSETQRNKGNFPGRFSGRQFSNSRSEMNVSTLELGDSALYLCASSLLGQQNTEAFFGQGTRLTVV.